The sequence of this TCR beta chain was determined in a study of early T cells in non-severe SARS-CoV-2 infection. Turning to the study itself: Chains from this unsorted whole-blood bulk RNA could not be paired. Whole-study findings and limits: VDJdb matching skewed toward anti-spike CD8 responses, missing private and CD4 specificities.

The CDR3 length is 13 residues. The ends were cut back, 2 bases at V and 0 bases at J, with 5 bases in the middle. This clonotype was detected a few times. Antigen: not known. Each CDR3 protein is one row after TCRdb ran MiXCR on the 5' RACE reads. Here the sample spans roughly 66,000 distinct CDR3 sequences, roughly 10% being singletons. The TCR was taken from an adult who was a healthcare worker with PCR-confirmed SARS-CoV-2 infection or an uninfected control (not recorded which). Material for sequencing was whole blood. The chain uses TRBV5-3 and TRBJ1-2, with D unclear. TRBV5-3 is an ORF; its function is uncertain. The CDR3 bases are TGTGCCAGAAGCTTAACCTCTAACTATGGCTACACCTTC. It yields the protein CARSLTSNYGYTF.